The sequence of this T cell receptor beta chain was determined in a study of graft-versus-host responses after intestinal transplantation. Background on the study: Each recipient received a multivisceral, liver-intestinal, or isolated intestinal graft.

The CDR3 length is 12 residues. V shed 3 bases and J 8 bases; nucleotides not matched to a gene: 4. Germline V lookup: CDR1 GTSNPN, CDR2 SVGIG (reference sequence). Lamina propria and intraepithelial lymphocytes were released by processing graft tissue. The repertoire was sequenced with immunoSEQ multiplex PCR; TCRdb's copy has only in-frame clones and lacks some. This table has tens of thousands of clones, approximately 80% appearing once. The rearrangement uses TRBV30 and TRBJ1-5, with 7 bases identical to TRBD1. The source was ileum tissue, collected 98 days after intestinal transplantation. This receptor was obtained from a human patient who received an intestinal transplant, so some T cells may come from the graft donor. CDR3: CAWSRGGEPQHF. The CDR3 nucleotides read TGTGCCTGGAGCAGGGGGGGGGAGCCCCAGCATTTT.